This TCR beta chain was documented in a study of T-cell reconstitution after alpha-beta-depleted transplantation in children. This clonotype was picked up many times. The junction had 7 bases not matched to a gene; V was cut back by 5 bases and J by 2 bases. CDR1 is DFQATT, CDR2 SNEGSKA, per germline (reference sequence). This CDR3 has 14 amino acids. Unique molecular identifiers were used in preparing the TCRbeta library. Each CDR3 protein is one row after TCRdb ran MiXCR on the PCR reads. The table records about 160,000 distinct CDR3 sequences, around 10% of them present only once. This sequence originates from a boy aged 2-15 years with acute myeloid leukemia, due to receive a stem cell transplant. This specimen consisted of PBMCs, obtained before TCRalphabeta/CD19-depleted stem cell transplant. The chain uses TRBV20-1 and TRBJ2-3; 7 positions match TRBD2. CDR3 DNA sequence: TGCAGTGCTGCAAGCGGGACGGCCACAGATACGCAGTATTTT. Translating gives CSAASGTATDTQYF.